This TCR beta chain came from a study of CD8+ T cells in alopecia areata. The wider study: Twice daily, treated patients received 5 to 10 mg of oral tofacitinib.

Extraction and reverse transcription of RNA yielded cDNA as the sequencing template. Generated by immunoSEQ multiplex PCR, the TCRdb table keeps only in-frame clones and is missing some. Of 150,000 or so clones detected, 49% appear once; the ten largest clones hold roughly a sixth. A remark on this clone: Its antigen is currently unknown.

Overall study findings and caveats: Patients shared TCRs less clearly than mice did, possibly for HLA-related reasons.

In germline, CDR1 is SGHDN, CDR2 FVKESK. Trimming took off 2 bases at V and 3 bases at J, with 13 bases between the two ends. This CDR3 spans 15 amino acids. Peripheral blood and lesional scalp punch biopsies came from alopecia areata patients. The material sequenced was CD8+ T cells sorted from blood, taken at week 0. The TCR sequence derives from a human donor with alopecia areata. The rearrangement uses TRBV14 and TRBJ1-2; D not certain. The CDR3 region has the DNA TGTGCCAGCAGCCAAATGCCGGGAGTGGACTATGGCTACACCTTC. Amino acids: CASSQMPGVDYGYTF.